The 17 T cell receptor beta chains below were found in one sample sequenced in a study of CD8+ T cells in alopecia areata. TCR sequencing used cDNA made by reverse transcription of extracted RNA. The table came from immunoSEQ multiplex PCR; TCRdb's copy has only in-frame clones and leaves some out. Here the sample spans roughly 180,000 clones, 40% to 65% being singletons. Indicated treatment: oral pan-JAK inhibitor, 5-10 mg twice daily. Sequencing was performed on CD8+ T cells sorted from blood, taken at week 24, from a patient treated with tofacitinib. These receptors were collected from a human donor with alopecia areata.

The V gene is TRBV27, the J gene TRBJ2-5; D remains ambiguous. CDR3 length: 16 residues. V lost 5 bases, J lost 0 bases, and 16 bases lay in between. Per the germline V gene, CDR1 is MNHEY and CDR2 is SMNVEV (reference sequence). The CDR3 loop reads CASSQETPWNQETQYF. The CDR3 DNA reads TGTGCCAGCAGTCAAGAGACACCCTGGAACCAAGAGACCCAGTACTTC.

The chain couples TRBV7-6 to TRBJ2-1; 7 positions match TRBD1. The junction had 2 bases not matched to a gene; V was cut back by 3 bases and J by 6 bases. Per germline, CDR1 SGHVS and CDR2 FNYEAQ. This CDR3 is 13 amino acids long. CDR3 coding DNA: TGTGCCAGCAGCTTTGGACAGGCCAATGAGCAGTTCTTC. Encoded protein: CASSFGQANEQFF.

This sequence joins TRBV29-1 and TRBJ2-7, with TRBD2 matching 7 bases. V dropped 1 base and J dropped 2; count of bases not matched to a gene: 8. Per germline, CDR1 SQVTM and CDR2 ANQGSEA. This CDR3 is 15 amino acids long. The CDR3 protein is CSVEVAGRETYEQYF. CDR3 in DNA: TGCAGCGTTGAAGTCGCAGGGCGGGAGACCTACGAGCAGTACTTC.

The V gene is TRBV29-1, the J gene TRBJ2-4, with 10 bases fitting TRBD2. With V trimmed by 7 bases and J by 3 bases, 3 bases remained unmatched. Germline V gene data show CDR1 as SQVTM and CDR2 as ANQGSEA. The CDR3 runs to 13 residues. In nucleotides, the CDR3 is TGCAGCGCCAGCGGGGGGGACAAAAACATTCAGTACTTC. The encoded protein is CSASGGDKNIQYF.

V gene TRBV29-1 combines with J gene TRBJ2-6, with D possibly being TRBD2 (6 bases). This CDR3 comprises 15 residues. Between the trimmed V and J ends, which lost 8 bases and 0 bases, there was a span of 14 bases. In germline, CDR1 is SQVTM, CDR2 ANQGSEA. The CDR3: CSYWGEASGANVLTF. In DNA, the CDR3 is TGCAGCTATTGGGGGGAGGCCTCTGGGGCCAACGTCCTGACTTTC.

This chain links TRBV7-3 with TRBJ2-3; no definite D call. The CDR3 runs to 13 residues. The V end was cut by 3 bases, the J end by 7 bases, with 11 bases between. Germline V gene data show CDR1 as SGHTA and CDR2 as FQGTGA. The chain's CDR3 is CASSFGPDHTQYF. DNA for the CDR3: TGTGCCAGCAGCTTCGGACCAGACCATACGCAGTATTTT.

Here the CDR3 reads CASSQDQGQGEAFF. CDR3 coding DNA: TGCGCCAGCAGCCAAGATCAGGGGCAGGGAGAAGCTTTCTTT. V usage is TRBV4-3 and J usage is TRBJ1-1; D may be TRBD1 (6 bases). Germline lookup yields CDR1 LGHNA and CDR2 YSLEER. The CDR3 spans 14 residues. V gave up 0 bases and J gave up 8 bases, with 13 bases separating them.

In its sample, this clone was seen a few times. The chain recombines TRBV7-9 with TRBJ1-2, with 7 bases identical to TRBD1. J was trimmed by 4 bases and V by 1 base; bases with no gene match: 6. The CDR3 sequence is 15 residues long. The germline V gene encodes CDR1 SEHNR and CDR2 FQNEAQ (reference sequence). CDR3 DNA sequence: TGTGCCAGCAGCTTAGAACTGGACAGGCCCTATGGCTACACCTTC. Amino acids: CASSLELDRPYGYTF.

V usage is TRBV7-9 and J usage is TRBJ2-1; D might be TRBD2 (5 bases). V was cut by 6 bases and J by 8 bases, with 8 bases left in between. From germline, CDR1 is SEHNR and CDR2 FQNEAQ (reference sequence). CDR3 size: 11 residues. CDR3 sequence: CASRERYEQFF. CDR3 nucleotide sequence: TGTGCCAGCAGGGAGCGGTATGAGCAGTTCTTC.

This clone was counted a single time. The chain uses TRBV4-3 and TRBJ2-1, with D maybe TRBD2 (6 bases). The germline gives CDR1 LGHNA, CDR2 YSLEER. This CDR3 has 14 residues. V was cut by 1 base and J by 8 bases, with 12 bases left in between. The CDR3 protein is CASSQVSQRDEQFF. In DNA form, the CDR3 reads TGCGCCAGCAGCCAAGTTTCTCAGCGGGATGAGCAGTTCTTC.

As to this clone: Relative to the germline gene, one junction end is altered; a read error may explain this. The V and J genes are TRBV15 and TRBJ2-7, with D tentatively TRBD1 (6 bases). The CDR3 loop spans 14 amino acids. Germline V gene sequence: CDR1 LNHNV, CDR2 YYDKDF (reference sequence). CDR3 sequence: CATRRGQGSYEQYF. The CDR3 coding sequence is TGTGCCACCCGCAGGGGTCAGGGGAGCTACGAGCAGTACTTC.

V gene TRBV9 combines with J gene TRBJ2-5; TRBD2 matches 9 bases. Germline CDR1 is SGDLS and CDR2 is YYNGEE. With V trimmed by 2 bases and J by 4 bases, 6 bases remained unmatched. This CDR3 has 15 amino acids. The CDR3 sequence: CASSVSGGPRETQYF. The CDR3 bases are TGTGCCAGCAGCGTCAGCGGGGGGCCGAGAGAGACCCAGTACTTC.

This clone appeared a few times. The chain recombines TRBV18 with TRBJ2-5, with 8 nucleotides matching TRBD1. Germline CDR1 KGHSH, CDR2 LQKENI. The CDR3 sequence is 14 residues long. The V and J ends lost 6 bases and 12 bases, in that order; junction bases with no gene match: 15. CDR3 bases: TGTGCCAGCTCCCTGGCGACAGGGGCGGATGTTGAGTACTTC. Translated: CASSLATGADVEYF.

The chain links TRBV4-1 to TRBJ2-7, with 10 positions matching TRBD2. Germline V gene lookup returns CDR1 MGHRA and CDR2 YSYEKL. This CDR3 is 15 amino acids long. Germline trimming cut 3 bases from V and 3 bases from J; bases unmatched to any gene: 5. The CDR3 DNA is TGCGCCAGCAGCCAGACTAGACTAGCGGGCTACGAGCAGTACTTC. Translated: CASSQTRLAGYEQYF.

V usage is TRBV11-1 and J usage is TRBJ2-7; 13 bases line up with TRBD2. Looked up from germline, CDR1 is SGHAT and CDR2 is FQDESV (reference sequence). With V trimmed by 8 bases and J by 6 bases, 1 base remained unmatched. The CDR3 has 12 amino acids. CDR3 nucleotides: TGTGCCAGCCGGACTAGCGGGGGCGAGCAGTACTTC. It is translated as CASRTSGGEQYF.

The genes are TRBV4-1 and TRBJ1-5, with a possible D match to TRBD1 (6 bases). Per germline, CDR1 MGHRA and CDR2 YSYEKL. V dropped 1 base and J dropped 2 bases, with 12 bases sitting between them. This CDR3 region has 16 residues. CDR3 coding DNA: TGCGCCAGCAGCCAAGGAGGGGGTTCGGGCAATCAGCCCCAGCATTTT. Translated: CASSQGGGSGNQPQHF.

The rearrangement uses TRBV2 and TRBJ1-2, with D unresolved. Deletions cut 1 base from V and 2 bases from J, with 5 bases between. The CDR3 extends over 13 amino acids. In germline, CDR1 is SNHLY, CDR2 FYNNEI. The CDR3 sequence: CASSEDRNYGYTF. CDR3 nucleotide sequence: TGTGCCAGCAGTGAAGACAGAAACTATGGCTACACCTTC.